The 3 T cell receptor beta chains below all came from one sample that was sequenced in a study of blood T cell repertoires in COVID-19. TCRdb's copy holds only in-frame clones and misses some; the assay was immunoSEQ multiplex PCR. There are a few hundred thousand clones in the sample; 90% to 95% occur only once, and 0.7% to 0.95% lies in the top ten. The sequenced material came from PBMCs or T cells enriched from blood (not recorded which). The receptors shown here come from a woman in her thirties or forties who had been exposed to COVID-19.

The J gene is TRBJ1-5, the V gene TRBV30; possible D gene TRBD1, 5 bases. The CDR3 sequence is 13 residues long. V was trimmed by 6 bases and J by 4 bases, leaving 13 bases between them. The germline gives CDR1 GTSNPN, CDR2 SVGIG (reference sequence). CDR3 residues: CACNHGGNQPQHF. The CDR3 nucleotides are TGTGCCTGTAACCACGGGGGAAATCAGCCCCAGCATTTT.

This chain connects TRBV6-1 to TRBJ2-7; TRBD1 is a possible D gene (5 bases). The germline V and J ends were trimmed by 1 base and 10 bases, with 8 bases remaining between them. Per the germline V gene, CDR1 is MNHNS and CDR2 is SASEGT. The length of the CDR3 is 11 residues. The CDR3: CASSEGRVQYF. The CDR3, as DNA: TGTGCCAGCAGTGAAGGCAGGGTTCAGTACTTC.

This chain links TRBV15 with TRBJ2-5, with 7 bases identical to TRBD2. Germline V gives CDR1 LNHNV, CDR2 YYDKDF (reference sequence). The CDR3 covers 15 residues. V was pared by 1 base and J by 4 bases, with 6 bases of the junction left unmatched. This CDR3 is CATSRGTGGLETQYF. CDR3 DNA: TGTGCCACCAGCAGAGGTACCGGGGGGTTAGAGACCCAGTACTTC.